This section outlines one T cell receptor (beta chain) sequence together with its context. This clone showed up just a few times. Which antigen it targets is not known. Per-base quality was not reported, and no clone a single base away is much larger than it. This sample is part of a study of beta chain features in type 1 diabetes (dated by TCRdb to about 2018). For the study in its entirety: No differences in mean age, gender distribution, total cell number or subset yield were found between patients and healthy donors. A total of under 140,000,000 sorted cells were examined across all samples, and the number of cells per subset was strongly correlated with RNA yield. The study compared the TCRB repertoires of sorted circulating CD4+ T cell subsets in recently diagnosed type 1 diabetes patients with those in matched healthy donors. Whereas all 30 or so donors provided naive and central memory subsets, regulatory and stem cell-like memory subsets were isolated from just 8 patients and about 8 healthy donors.

The entire amount of isolated RNA was reverse transcribed using the High Capacity cDNA Reverse Transcription Kit, so the sequenced TCRB transcripts were expressed ones. Deep immunoSEQ sequencing was applied to naive, central memory and regulatory T cell samples, giving an average of roughly 3.5 million total reads per sample. After sorted cells were lysed in RLT buffer, RNA was extracted with DNase-treated RNeasy Micro or Mini kits, with the choice depending on cell number. To prevent cross-contamination, every cell subset was processed on its own, while patient and healthy donor samples were processed together. Using the immunoSEQ multiplex PCR, TCRB sequences were amplified from cDNA into 87-bp fragments spanning the CDR3 region. Amplicons were sequenced on the Illumina HiSeq platform. The authors' pipeline ran thus. Synthetic template baselines were used to correct PCR bias computationally, reads within Hamming distance 2 were collapsed together, and singletons that could not be merged were discarded. Reads were aligned to IMGT to assign V, D and J genes, CDR3 length, and insertions or deletions at six rearrangement sites. Within each subset, clonotype counts were normalized to sorted cell number, and only after that were true diversity and Gini coefficients computed with the tcR R package. The overlap coefficient, calculated on TCRB nucleotide sequences, was used to measure repertoire sharing. TCRdb stores this immuneACCESS table with in-frame sequences only. Part of the clones is absent; in the studies checked, under half of the shortfall reflects unresolved V genes, and no reason is known for the rest. V and J calls and clone size follow that table, whereas D and trimming were derived from the DNA. Across this sample there are 150,000 to 190,000 clones, with around 10% seen only once. The top ten clones comprise about 1.9% of the sample.

Each donor gave one peripheral blood draw, about 110 mL on average, collected into heparinised tubes. Naive, central memory, regulatory and stem cell-like memory CD4+ T cells were sorted on a BD FACSAria II using a panel including CD45RO, CCR7, CD25, CD127, CD95 and CD27. All sorted populations exceeded 95% purity. PBMCs were separated immediately by Lymphoprep density gradient centrifugation and were stained directly, without being cultured. To minimize batch effects, samples were stained and sorted in pairs, one healthy donor with one patient per experiment. General findings and caveats noted by the study authors: The naive, central memory and regulatory TCRB repertoires appeared to resemble one another more closely among patients than among healthy donors. Shorter templates might be favored by PCR, yet because patient and control samples were amplified and corrected together, any such skew would affect both groups equally. Because cDNA rather than genomic DNA was sequenced, highly expressing activated cells could have been over-represented, although no difference in activation and CD3 levels was found between groups. Fewer insertions and more nucleotide deletions at VDJ recombination sites were observed in patients with type 1 diabetes, implying thymic rearrangement abnormalities. A moderate but significant shortening of TCRB CDR3 length was observed in type 1 diabetes patients in all four CD4+ subsets. HLA sub-analyses involved small numbers of individuals, so any influence of HLA type on TCRB rearrangement remained unresolved.

The CDR3 goes from the cysteine to the phenylalanine over 15 residues. Of the read, only the CDR3 DNA is kept; its 45 bases are in frame from base 1. In the germline V gene (reference sequence), CDR1 corresponds to SGHAT and CDR2 to FQDESV. The V end loses 0 bases and the J end loses 7 bases, and a stretch of 16 bases separates them. The TCR sequence derives from a man between 18 and 35 years old in good health. Sequenced sample: central memory CD4+ T cells from blood. Recombination linked TRBV11-1 to TRBJ2-7; the D gene is perhaps TRBD1, from 6 matching bases. CDR3 reads: CASSLAQTGRREQYF. The nucleotides are TGTGCCAGCAGCTTAGCGCAAACAGGGCGTCGGGAGCAGTACTTC.